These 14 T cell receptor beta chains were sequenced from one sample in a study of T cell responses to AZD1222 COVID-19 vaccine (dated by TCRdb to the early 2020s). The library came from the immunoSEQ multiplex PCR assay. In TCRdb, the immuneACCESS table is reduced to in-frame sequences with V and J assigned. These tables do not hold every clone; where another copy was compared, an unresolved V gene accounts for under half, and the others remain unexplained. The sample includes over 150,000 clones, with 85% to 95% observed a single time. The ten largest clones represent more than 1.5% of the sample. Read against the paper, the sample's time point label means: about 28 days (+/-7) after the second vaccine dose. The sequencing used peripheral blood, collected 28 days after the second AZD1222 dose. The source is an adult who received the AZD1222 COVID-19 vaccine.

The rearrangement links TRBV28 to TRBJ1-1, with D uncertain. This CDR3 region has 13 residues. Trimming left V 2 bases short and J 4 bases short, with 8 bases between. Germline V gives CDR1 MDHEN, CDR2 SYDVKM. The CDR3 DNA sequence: TGTGCCAGCAGTTTAAGATGGCGCACTGAAGCTTTCTTT. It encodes CASSLRWRTEAFF.

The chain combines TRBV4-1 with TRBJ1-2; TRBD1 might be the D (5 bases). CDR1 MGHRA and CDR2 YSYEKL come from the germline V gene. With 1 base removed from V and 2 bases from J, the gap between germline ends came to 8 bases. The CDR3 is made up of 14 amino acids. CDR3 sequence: CASSQATANYGYTF. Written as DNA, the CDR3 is TGCGCCAGCAGCCAAGCGACAGCGAACTATGGCTACACCTTC.

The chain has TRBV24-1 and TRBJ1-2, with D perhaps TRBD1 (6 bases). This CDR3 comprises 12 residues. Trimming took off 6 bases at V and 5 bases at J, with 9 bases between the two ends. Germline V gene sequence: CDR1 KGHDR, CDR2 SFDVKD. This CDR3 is CATSSQGYGYTF. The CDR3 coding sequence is TGTGCCACCAGTTCACAGGGTTATGGCTACACCTTC.

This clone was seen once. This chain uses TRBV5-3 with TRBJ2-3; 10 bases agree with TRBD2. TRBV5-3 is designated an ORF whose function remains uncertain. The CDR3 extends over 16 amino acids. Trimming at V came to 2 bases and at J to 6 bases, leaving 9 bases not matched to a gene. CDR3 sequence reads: CARSFEASGSDDTQYF. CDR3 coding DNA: TGTGCCAGAAGCTTTGAGGCTAGCGGGAGCGACGATACGCAGTATTTT.

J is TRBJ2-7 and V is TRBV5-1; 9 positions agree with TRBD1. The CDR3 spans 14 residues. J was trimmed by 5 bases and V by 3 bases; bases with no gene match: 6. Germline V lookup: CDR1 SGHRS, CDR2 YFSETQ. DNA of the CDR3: TGCGCCAGCAGCTCCCGGGACAGGGCCGACGAGCAGTACTTC. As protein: CASSSRDRADEQYF.

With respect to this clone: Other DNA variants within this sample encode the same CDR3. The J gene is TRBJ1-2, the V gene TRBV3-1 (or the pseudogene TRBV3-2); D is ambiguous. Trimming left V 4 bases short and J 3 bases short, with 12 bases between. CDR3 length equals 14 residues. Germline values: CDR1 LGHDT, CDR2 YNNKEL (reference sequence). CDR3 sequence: CASSRQASDYGYTF. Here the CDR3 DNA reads TGTGCCAGCAGCCGTCAAGCCAGCGACTATGGCTACACCTTC.

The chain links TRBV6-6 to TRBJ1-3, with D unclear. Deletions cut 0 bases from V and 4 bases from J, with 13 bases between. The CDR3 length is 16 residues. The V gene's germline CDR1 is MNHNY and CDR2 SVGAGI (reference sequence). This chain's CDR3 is CASSYSRREAGNTIYF. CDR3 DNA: TGTGCCAGCAGTTACTCGAGAAGGGAGGCAGGAAACACCATATATTTT.

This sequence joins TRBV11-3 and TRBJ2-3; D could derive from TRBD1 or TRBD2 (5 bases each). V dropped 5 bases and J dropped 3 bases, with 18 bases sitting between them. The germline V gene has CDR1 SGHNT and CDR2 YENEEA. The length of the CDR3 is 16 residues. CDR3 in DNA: TGTGCCAGCAGCCAGGGCCGGGGCTGGATAACAGATACGCAGTATTTT. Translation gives CASSQGRGWITDTQYF.

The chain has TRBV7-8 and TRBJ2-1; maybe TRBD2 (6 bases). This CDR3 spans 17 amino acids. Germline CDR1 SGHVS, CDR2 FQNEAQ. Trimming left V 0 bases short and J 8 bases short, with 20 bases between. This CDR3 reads CASSLAVPGDRYDEQFF. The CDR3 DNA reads TGTGCCAGCAGCTTAGCTGTTCCGGGGGACCGGTACGATGAGCAGTTCTTC.

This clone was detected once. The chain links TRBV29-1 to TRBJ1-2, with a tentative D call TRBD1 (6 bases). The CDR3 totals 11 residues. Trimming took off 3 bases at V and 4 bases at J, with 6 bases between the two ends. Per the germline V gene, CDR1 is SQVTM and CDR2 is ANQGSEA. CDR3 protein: CSVDRGYGYTF. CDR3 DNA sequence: TGCAGCGTTGACAGGGGCTATGGCTACACCTTC.

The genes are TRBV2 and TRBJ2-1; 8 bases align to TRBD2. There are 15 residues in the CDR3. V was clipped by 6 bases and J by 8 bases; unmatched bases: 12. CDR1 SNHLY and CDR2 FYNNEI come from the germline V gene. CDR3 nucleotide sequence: TGTGCCAGCAGCGCGGCTTCGGGAGGGCCCTATGAGCAGTTCTTC. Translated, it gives CASSAASGGPYEQFF.

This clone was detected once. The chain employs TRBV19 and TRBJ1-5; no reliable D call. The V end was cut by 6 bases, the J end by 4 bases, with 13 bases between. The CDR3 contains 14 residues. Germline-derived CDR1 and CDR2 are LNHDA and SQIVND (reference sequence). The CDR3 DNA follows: TGTGCCAGTAGATTGGGGAGGCCAAATCAGCCCCAGCATTTT. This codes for CASRLGRPNQPQHF.

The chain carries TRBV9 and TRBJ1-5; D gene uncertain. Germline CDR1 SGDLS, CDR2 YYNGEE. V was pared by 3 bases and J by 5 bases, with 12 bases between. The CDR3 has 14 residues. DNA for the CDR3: TGTGCCAGCAGCGGCTCGGGGTTAGATCAGCCCCAGCATTTT. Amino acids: CASSGSGLDQPQHF.

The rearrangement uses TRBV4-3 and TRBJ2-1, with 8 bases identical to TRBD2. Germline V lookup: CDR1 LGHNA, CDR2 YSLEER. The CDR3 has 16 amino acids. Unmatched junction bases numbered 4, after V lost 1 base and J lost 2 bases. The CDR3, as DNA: TGCGCCAGCAGCCAAGTGGACGGGGGGGCCTACAATGAGCAGTTCTTC. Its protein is CASSQVDGGAYNEQFF.